These 27 T cell receptor beta chains came from one sample sequenced in a study of blood T cells in healthy people across ages. A second PCR, run for about 7 to 12 cycles, used a sample-barcoded 5' primer plus a J-beta primer mix. In TCRdb, the 5' RACE reads were re-called with MiXCR into one record per CDR3 protein. The sample shows 1.5 million to 2 million distinct CDR3 sequences, around half of them seen only once. The sequenced sample consisted of blood. All receptors come from a woman aged 40 to 55 in good health.

The chain links TRBV5-1 to TRBJ2-3; the match to TRBD2 covers 14 bases. Germline-derived CDR1 and CDR2 are SGHRS and YFSETQ. Trimming cost V 4 bases and J 2 bases; bases outside gene matches: 6. CDR3 length: 17 amino acids. CDR3 sequence (DNA): TGCGCCAGCAGCCAGGGGGGACTAGCGGGGGACACAGATACGCAGTATTTT. The encoded protein is CASSQGGLAGDTDTQYF.

V and J are TRBV7-2 and TRBJ2-1, with 11 bases matching TRBD2. The germline CDR1 and CDR2 sequences are SGHTA and FQGNSA. The CDR3 contains 15 residues. V lost 3 bases, J lost 10 bases, and 8 bases stayed unmatched. The CDR3 nucleotides read TGTGCCAGCAGCTTGGATAGCGGGGGGGCACGCGAGCAGTTCTTC. It codes for CASSLDSGGAREQFF. Full variable domain (rest looked up from reference TRBV7-2 and TRBJ2-1): GAGVSQSPSNKVTEKGKDVELRCDPISGHTALYWYRQSLGQGLEFLIYFQGNSAPDKSGLPSDRFSAERTGGSVSTLTIQRTQQEDSAVYLCASSLDSGGAREQFFGPGTRLTVL.

This chain uses TRBV20-1 with TRBJ1-6; possibly TRBD1 for D (5 bases). The CDR3 loop spans 16 amino acids. Germline CDR1 and CDR2: DFQATT and SNEGSKA (reference sequence). Deletions cut 0 bases from V and 1 base from J, with 10 bases between. The CDR3 here is CSAREGDGSYNSPLHF. In DNA, the CDR3 is TGCAGTGCTAGAGAGGGGGACGGATCCTATAATTCACCCCTCCACTTT.

The gene calls are TRBV11-2 and TRBJ2-5; 9 nucleotides agree with TRBD1. The J segment lost 5 bases and the V segment lost 5 bases, leaving 9 bases of the junction unmatched. Germline lookup yields CDR1 SGHAT and CDR2 FQNNGV. The length of the CDR3 is 15 residues. The CDR3 bases are TGTGCCAGCAGCCCCTGGGACAGGGTGACGGAGACCCAGTACTTC. This codes for CASSPWDRVTETQYF.

The chain employs TRBV20-1 and TRBJ1-2; D is perhaps TRBD1 (6 bases). CDR3 length equals 14 residues. Between the trimmed V and J ends, which lost 3 bases and 4 bases, there was a span of 15 bases. CDR1 and CDR2 (germline): DFQATT, SNEGSKA (reference sequence). CDR3 amino acids: CSASKGQMRYGYTF. CDR3 bases: TGCAGTGCTAGTAAAGGACAGATGCGCTATGGCTACACCTTC.

V is TRBV28 and J is TRBJ2-7; 7 bases fit TRBD1. The J segment lost 2 bases and the V segment lost 6 bases, leaving 7 bases of the junction unmatched. The V gene's germline CDR1 is MDHEN and CDR2 SYDVKM. The CDR3 spans 14 residues. The CDR3 loop is CASSTMGQTYEQYF. The CDR3 coding sequence is TGTGCCAGCAGCACCATGGGACAGACCTACGAGCAGTACTTC.

Many counts were recorded for this clonotype. The V call is TRBV5-1, the J call TRBJ2-3; 8 positions match TRBD1. The germline V gene has CDR1 SGHRS and CDR2 YFSETQ. V was pared by 1 base and J by 2 bases, with 3 bases of the junction left unmatched. The CDR3 spans 15 residues. The CDR3 bases are TGCGCCAGCAGCTTGTCAGGGGGCCCCACAGATACGCAGTATTTT. Translating it yields CASSLSGGPTDTQYF.

This clonotype has at least ten counts. The rearrangement joins TRBV7-9 to TRBJ2-7, with no clear D. The germline CDR1 and CDR2 sequences are SEHNR and FQNEAQ (reference sequence). The V end lost 6 bases, the J end lost 0 bases, and 9 bases lay between the germline ends. The CDR3 has 13 residues. The CDR3, as DNA: TGTGCCAGCAGTTCGAGTAGCTCCTACGAGCAGTACTTC. This translates into CASSSSSSYEQYF.

The chain uses TRBV6-2 or TRBV6-3 and TRBJ2-1, with 12 bases identical to TRBD2. With V trimmed by 8 bases and J by 6 bases, 5 bases remained unmatched. The CDR3 loop spans 14 amino acids. Germline V CDR1 and CDR2: MNHEY, SVGEGT. The CDR3 region has the DNA TGTGCCAGCCGGGCTAGCGGGAGGGGCAATGAGCAGTTCTTC. Encoded protein: CASRASGRGNEQFF.

V and J are TRBV6-2 or TRBV6-3 and TRBJ1-5, with 7 bases identical to TRBD1. The CDR3 has 14 residues. After removal of 4 bases from V and 6 bases from J, the junction contained 6 bases not matched to a gene. CDR1 is MNHEY, CDR2 SVGEGT, per germline. The CDR3 DNA follows: TGTGCCAGCAGTTCCCGACAGGGTATTCAGCCCCAGCATTTT. It yields the protein CASSSRQGIQPQHF.

The rearrangement uses TRBV7-2 and TRBJ2-7; possibly TRBD1 or TRBD2 for D (6 bases each). Trimming removed 5 bases from V and 5 bases from J, with 16 bases in between. The CDR3 loop spans 14 amino acids. CDR1 is SGHTA, CDR2 FQGNSA, per germline. CDR3 nucleotide sequence: TGTGCCAGCAGCCGGAGGGATAGGGGGGACGAGCAGTACTTC. It codes for CASSRRDRGDEQYF.

The chain is built from TRBV20-1 and TRBJ1-1, with TRBD1 identical over 8 bases. The CDR3 is 12 amino acids. V lost 5 bases, J lost 5 bases, and 4 bases stayed unmatched. Germline V CDR1 and CDR2: DFQATT, SNEGSKA (reference sequence). In DNA form, the CDR3 reads TGCAGTGCTTATGGACAGGGTACTGAAGCTTTCTTT. Its protein product is CSAYGQGTEAFF.

The chain recombines TRBV6-2 or TRBV6-3 with TRBJ2-4; possible D gene TRBD1, 5 bases. The CDR3 length is 15 residues. CDR1 MNHEY and CDR2 SVGEGT come from the germline V gene. Trimming pared 0 bases from V and 13 bases from J, leaving 19 bases between. In DNA, the CDR3 is TGTGCCAGCAGTTACTCTTCGCAGGGTGGTTTGGAGCAGTACTTC. Its protein is CASSYSSQGGLEQYF.

V gene TRBV24-1 combines with J gene TRBJ2-3, with 10 bases that match TRBD1. The CDR3 contains 16 residues. With 4 bases clipped from V and 3 bases from J, the junction kept 6 bases outside the gene matches. The germline gives CDR1 KGHDR, CDR2 SFDVKD. The CDR3: CATSDPDRGGTDTQYF. For the CDR3, the DNA is TGTGCCACCAGTGACCCGGACAGGGGGGGGACAGATACGCAGTATTTT.

V and J are TRBV11-2 and TRBJ2-1; the D call may be TRBD1 or TRBD2 (5 bases each). CDR3 size: 17 residues. V gave up 1 base and J gave up 4 bases, with 17 bases separating them. The germline V gene has CDR1 SGHAT and CDR2 FQNNGV. CDR3 nucleotide sequence: TGTGCCAGCAGCTTAGTGGGGGAGCCCAACTTATACAATGAGCAGTTCTTC. Translated, it gives CASSLVGEPNLYNEQFF.

This clonotype was observed a few times. V usage is TRBV27 and J usage is TRBJ1-2, with no clear D. Germline CDR1 reads MNHEY; CDR2 reads SMNVEV (reference sequence). Trimming stripped 5 bases from V and 10 bases from J, with 26 bases between. The CDR3 covers 16 residues. The CDR3 DNA reads TGTGCCAGCAGTCCCGAATTCCTTAGAGTAGTTGGAGACTACACCTTC. Amino acids: CASSPEFLRVVGDYTF.

This clonotype showed up just a few times. The chain couples TRBV7-2 to TRBJ2-3, with D perhaps given as TRBD1 or TRBD2 (5 bases each). There are 15 residues in the CDR3. The germline gives CDR1 SGHTA, CDR2 FQGNSA. V shed 4 bases and J shed 2 bases, with 13 bases lying between them. Here the CDR3 DNA reads TGTGCCAGCAGCTCATACCGGGACGACACAGATACGCAGTATTTT. Translation: CASSSYRDDTDTQYF.

V and J are TRBV5-1 and TRBJ2-1; no clear D gene. The DNA end favors TRBJ2-7, so the J call may be wrong. The CDR3 covers 15 residues. The V gene's germline CDR1 is SGHRS and CDR2 YFSETQ. CDR3 DNA: TGCGCCAGCAGCGGGTCGGGCCACCCCTACAATGAGCAGTACTTC. Its translation is CASSGSGHPYNEQYF.

As for this clonotype: Germline and junction disagree at one end, which may indicate a read error. The chain combines TRBV6-1 with TRBJ2-1; unclear D gene. The J call may be in error: the DNA end matches TRBJ2-7 better. The length of the CDR3 is 14 residues. Germline V gene data show CDR1 as MNHNS and CDR2 as SASEGT. In nucleotides, the CDR3 is TGTGCCAGAAGTGATTTTGCGGTCTACAATGAGCAGTACTTC. Translated, it gives CARSDFAVYNEQYF.

The rearrangement joins TRBV11-2 to TRBJ2-3; no clear D gene. With 5 bases removed from V and 4 bases from J, the gap between germline ends came to 19 bases. CDR1 SGHAT and CDR2 FQNNGV come from the germline V gene. This CDR3 comprises 16 residues. The CDR3 bases are TGTGCCAGCAGCGGCCGCCCAAGTTCTGGCGCAGATACGCAGTATTTT. Protein product: CASSGRPSSGADTQYF.

The chain is built from TRBV6-5 and TRBJ2-5; no clear D gene. Germline CDR1 MNHEY, CDR2 SVGAGI. V was cut by 0 bases and J by 1 base, with 9 bases left in between. There are 15 residues in the CDR3. The chain's CDR3 is CASSYSGQIQETQYF. CDR3 sequence (DNA): TGTGCCAGCAGTTACTCGGGCCAAATCCAAGAGACCCAGTACTTC.

In nucleotides, the CDR3 is TGTGCCAGCAGTCCCAGATGGCGGGACTACGGGGAGACCCAGTACTTC. Encoded protein: CASSPRWRDYGETQYF. The chain carries TRBV7-6 and TRBJ2-4, with 7 bases fitting TRBD2. The end of the DNA aligns better with TRBJ2-5, so the J call may be wrong. The germline V gene has CDR1 SGHVS and CDR2 FNYEAQ. The CDR3 consists of 16 residues.

This clonotype was counted only a few times. The chain couples TRBV11-2 to TRBJ2-5, with a possible D match to TRBD1 (5 bases). CDR3 length equals 14 residues. Germline V gene lookup returns CDR1 SGHAT and CDR2 FQNNGV. Trimming removed 5 bases from V and 5 bases from J, with 15 bases in between. CDR3 bases: TGTGCCAGCAGCCAGGGTAGAGCCTCCGAGACCCAGTACTTC. Translated: CASSQGRASETQYF.

This chain uses TRBV15 with TRBJ2-3; 9 bases are a match to TRBD1. Germline CDR1 LNHNV, CDR2 YYDKDF (reference sequence). The V segment lost 1 base and the J segment 10 bases; nucleotides outside the gene matches: 3. The CDR3 extends over 13 amino acids. In nucleotides, the CDR3 is TGTGCCACCAGCAGAGGCGGGACAGGGCCGCAGTATTTT. Its translation is CATSRGGTGPQYF.

A word on this clonotype: At one end, the junction sequence differs from germline, possibly due to a read error. The J gene is TRBJ2-3, the V gene TRBV11-2; 14 bases agree with TRBD2. Germline loops: CDR1 SGHAT, CDR2 FQNNGV. The CDR3 contains 16 residues. The CDR3 sequence: CAGSSGTSGGLDTQYF. The DNA of the CDR3 is TGTGCCGGCAGCTCCGGGACTAGCGGGGGTTTAGATACGCAGTATTTT.

This sequence joins TRBV7-2 and TRBJ2-7; 7 nucleotides match TRBD2. J lost 3 bases, V lost 5 bases, and 13 bases had no gene match. This CDR3 region has 16 residues. Germline CDR1 and CDR2: SGHTA and FQGNSA. CDR3 loop: CASSEGSRGRFYEQYF. The CDR3 DNA sequence: TGTGCCAGCAGCGAGGGGTCGCGGGGGAGATTCTACGAGCAGTACTTC.

This clonotype has a handful of counts. V is TRBV5-1 and J is TRBJ2-1, with TRBD1 matching over 8 bases. After removal of 7 bases from V and 8 bases from J, the junction contained 8 bases not matched to a gene. The CDR3 is 13 residues long. CDR1 SGHRS and CDR2 YFSETQ come from the germline V gene. The CDR3 sequence: CASGQGNSDEQFF. The CDR3 DNA sequence: TGCGCCAGCGGACAGGGTAATTCGGATGAGCAGTTCTTC.